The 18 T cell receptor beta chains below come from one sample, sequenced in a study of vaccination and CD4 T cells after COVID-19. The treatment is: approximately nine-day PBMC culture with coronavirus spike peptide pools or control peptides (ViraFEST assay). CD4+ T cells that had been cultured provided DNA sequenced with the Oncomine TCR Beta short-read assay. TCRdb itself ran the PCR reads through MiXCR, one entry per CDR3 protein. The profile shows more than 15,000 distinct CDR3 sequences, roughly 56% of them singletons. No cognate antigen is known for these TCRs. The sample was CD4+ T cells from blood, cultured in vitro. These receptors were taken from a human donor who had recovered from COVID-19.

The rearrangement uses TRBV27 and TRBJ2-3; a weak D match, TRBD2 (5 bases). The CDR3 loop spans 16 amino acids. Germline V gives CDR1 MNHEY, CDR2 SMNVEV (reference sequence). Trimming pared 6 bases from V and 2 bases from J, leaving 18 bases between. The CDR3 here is CASSTVLGRNTDTQYF. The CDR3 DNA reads TGTGCCAGCAGCACCGTACTAGGGCGGAACACAGATACGCAGTATTTT.

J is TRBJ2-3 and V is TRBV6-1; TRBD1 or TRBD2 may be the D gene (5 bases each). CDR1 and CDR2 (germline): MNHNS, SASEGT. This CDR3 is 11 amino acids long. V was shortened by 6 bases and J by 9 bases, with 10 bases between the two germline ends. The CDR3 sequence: CASSQGDTQYF. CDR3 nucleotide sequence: TGTGCCAGCAGCCAGGGAGACACGCAGTATTTT.

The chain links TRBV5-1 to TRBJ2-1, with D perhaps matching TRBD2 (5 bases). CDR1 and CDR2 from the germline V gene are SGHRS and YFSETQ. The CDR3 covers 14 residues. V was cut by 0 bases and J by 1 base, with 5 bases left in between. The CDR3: CASSLGGSYNEQFF. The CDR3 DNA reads TGCGCCAGCAGCTTGGGAGGGTCCTACAATGAGCAGTTCTTC.

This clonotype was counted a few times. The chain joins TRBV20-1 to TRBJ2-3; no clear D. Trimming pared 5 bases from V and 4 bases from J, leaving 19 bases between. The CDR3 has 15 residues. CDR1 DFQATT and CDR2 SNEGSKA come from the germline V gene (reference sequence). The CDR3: CSAPSVLGNADTQYF. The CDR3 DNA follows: TGCAGTGCTCCTTCCGTACTGGGGAACGCAGATACGCAGTATTTT.

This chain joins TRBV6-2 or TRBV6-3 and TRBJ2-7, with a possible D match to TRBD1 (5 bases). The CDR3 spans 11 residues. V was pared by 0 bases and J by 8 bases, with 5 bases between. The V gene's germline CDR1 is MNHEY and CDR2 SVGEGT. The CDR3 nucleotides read TGTGCCAGCAGTTACTCGGACAAGCAGTACTTC. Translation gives CASSYSDKQYF.

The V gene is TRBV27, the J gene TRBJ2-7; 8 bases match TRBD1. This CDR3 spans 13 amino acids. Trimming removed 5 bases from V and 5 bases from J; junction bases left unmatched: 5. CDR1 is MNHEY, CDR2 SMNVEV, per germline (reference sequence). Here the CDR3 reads CASSTQDRDEQYF. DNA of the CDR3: TGTGCCAGCAGTACGCAGGACAGGGACGAGCAGTACTTC.

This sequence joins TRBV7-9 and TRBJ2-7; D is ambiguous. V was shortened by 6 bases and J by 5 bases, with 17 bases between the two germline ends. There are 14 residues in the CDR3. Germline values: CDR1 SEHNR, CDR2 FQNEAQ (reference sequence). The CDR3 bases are TGTGCCAGCAGTAAATCAGGTCTCCGGGACGAGCAGTACTTC. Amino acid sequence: CASSKSGLRDEQYF.

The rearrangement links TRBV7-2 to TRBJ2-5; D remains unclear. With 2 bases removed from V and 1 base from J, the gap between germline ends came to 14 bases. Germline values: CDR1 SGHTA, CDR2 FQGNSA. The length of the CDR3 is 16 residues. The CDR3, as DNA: TGTGCCAGCAGCTTAAAAAAGGCAGCGATCCAAGAGACCCAGTACTTC. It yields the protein CASSLKKAAIQETQYF.

The CDR3 loop reads CSANPGGTGSLYEQYF. In nucleotides, the CDR3 is TGCAGTGCGAACCCTGGGGGGACAGGGTCCCTCTACGAGCAGTACTTC. The chain joins TRBV20-1 to TRBJ2-7, with 9 positions matching TRBD1. With V trimmed by 6 bases and J by 3 bases, 15 bases remained unmatched. Germline assignment: CDR1 DFQATT and CDR2 SNEGSKA (reference sequence). The CDR3 runs 16 residues.

The CDR3 DNA reads TGTGCCAGTCGACAGGGACAGGCTGGCTACACCTTC. This encodes CASRQGQAGYTF. The gene calls are TRBV28 and TRBJ1-2; 8 nucleotides agree with TRBD1. CDR3 size: 12 residues. Germline V gene lookup returns CDR1 MDHEN and CDR2 SYDVKM. V lost 9 bases, J lost 7 bases, and 7 bases stayed unmatched.

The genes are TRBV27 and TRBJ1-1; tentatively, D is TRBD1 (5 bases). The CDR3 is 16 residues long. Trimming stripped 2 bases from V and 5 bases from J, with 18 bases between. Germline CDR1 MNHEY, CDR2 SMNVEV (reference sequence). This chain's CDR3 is CASSLGHSPPPTEAFF. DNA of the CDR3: TGTGCCAGCAGTTTAGGACACAGCCCCCCGCCTACTGAAGCTTTCTTT.

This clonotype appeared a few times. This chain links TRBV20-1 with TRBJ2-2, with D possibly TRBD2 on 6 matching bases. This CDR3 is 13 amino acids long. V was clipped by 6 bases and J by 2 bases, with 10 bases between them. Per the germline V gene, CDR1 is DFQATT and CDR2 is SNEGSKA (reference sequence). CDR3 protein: CSAALANTGELFF. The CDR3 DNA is TGCAGTGCCGCACTAGCTAACACCGGGGAGCTGTTTTTT.

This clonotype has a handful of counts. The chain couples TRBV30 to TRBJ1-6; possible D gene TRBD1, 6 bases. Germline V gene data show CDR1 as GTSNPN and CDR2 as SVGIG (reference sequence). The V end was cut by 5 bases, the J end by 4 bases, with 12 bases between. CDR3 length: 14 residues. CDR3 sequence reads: CAWGRGAYNSPLHF. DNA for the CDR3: TGTGCCTGGGGCCGGGGGGCATATAATTCACCCCTCCACTTT.

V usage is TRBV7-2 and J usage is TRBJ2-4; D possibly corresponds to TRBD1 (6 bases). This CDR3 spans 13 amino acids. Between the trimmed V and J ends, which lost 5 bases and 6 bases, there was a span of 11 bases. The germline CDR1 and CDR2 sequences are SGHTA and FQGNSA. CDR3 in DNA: TGTGCCAGCAGCCCTGGGACATCAAACATTCAGTACTTC. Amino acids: CASSPGTSNIQYF.

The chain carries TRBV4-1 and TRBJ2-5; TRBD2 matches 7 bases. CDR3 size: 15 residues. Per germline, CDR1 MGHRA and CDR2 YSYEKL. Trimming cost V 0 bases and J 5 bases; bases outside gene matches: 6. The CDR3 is CASSQDAGASETQYF. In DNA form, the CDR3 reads TGCGCCAGCAGCCAAGATGCGGGAGCGAGCGAGACCCAGTACTTC.

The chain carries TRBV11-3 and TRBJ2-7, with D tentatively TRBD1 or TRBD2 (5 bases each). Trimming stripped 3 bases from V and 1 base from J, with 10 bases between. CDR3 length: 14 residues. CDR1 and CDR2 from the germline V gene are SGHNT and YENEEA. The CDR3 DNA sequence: TGTGCCAGCAGCTTTTCCGGGGCGTCCTACGAGCAGTACTTC. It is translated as CASSFSGASYEQYF. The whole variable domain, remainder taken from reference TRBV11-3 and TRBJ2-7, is EAGVVQSPRYKIIEKKQPVAFWCNPISGHNTLYWYLQNLGQGPELLIRYENEEAVDDSQLPKDRFSAERLKGVDSTLKIQPAELGDSAVYLCASSFSGASYEQYFGPGTRLTVT.

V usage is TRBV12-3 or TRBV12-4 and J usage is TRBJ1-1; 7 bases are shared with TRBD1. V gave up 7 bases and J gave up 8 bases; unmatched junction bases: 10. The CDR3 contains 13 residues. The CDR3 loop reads CASKLDRVREAFF. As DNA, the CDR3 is TGTGCCAGCAAACTCGACAGGGTTCGGGAAGCTTTCTTT.

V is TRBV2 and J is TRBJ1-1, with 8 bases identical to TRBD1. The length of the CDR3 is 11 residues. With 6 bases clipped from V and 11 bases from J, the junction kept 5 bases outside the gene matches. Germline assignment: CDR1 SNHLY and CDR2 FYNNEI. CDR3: CASSRGRFAFF. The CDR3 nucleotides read TGTGCCAGCAGCAGGGGGCGTTTTGCTTTCTTT.